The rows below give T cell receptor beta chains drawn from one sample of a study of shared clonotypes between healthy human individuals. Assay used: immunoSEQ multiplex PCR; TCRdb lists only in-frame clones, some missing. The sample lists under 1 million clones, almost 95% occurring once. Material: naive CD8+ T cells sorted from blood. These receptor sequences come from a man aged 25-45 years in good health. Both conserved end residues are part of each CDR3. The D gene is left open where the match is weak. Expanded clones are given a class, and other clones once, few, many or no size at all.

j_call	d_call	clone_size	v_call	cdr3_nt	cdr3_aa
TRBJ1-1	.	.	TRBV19	TGTGCCAGTAGTCCAGGGACGGTGAACACTGAAGCTTTCTTT	CASSPGTVNTEAFF
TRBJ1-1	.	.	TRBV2	TGTGCCAGGAGAGCAGCGAACACTGAAGCTTTCTTT	CARRAANTEAFF
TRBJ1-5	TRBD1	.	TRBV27	TGTGCCAGCAGTTTATCTGGGACAGGAGATCAGCCCCAGCATTTT	CASSLSGTGDQPQHF
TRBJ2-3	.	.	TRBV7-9	TGTGCCAGCAGCCTAAGTAGATTCGATACGCAGTATTTT	CASSLSRFDTQYF
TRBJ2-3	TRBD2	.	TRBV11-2	TGTGCCAGCAGCTGGCTAGCGGGAGGTACAGATACGCAGTATTTT	CASSWLAGGTDTQYF
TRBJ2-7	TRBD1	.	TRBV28	TGTGCCAGCAGTTTAGGACAGGGCCTACGAGGCGAGCAGTACTTC	CASSLGQGLRGEQYF
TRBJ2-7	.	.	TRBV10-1	TGCGCCAGCAGTAACAACCGTATGGACAAGCAGTACTTC	CASSNNRMDKQYF
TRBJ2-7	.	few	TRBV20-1	TGCAGTGCGTCGACCTCGGGCGTGCAGTACTTC	CSASTSGVQYF
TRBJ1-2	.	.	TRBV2	TGTGCCATCGAACCCAGAGGTTTTGGCTACACCTTC	CAIEPRGFGYTF
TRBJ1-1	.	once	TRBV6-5	TGTGCCAGCACCGAGGGAACTGAAGCTTTCTTT	CASTEGTEAFF
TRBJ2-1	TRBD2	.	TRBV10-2	TGCGCCAGCAGTGATGGGCCTAGCGGGTTCAATGAGCAGTTCTTC	CASSDGPSGFNEQFF
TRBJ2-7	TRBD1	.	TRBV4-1	TGCGCCAGCAGCCTTCGTCGGGGACAGGCCTACGAGCAGTACTTC	CASSLRRGQAYEQYF
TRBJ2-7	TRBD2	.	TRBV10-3	TGTGCCAGCAGTTACTCGACTAGCGCCTACGAGCAGTACTTC	CASSYSTSAYEQYF
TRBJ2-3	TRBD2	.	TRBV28	TGTGCCAGCAGTTTATTAGTTGCGGGAGGCGCAGATACGCAGTATTTT	CASSLLVAGGADTQYF
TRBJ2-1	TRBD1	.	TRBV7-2	TGTGCCAGCAGCCCCTTTATGACAGGGACGTTCTACAATGAGCAGTTCTTC	CASSPFMTGTFYNEQFF
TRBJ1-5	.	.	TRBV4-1	TGCGCCAGCAGCCACCCCGGACAGCCCCAGCATTTT	CASSHPGQPQHF